The source of this T cell receptor beta chain is a study of beta chain features in type 1 diabetes. Overall study context: Cell yields, gender and age were similar in healthy donors and patients. Whole-study findings and limits: Shorter templates might be favored by PCR, equally in patients and controls. TCRB CDR3s from Type 1 diabetes patients were moderately but significantly shorter in all four CD4+ subsets.

Details on this clone: Its specificity is unknown.

The CDR3 consists of 14 residues. Trimming stripped 0 bases from V and 1 base from J, with 7 bases between. Per germline, CDR1 SGDLS and CDR2 YYNGEE. The entirety of the isolated RNA underwent reverse transcription, so expressed TCRB transcripts were sequenced. The table came from immunoSEQ multiplex PCR; TCRdb's copy has only in-frame clones and leaves some out. Among 95,000 to 150,000 clones listed, roughly 15% were seen once. This receptor was identified in a man aged 25 to 40 with type 1 diabetes. The chain uses TRBV9 and TRBJ2-5; D unresolved. The sample was central memory CD4+ T cells from blood. CDR3 DNA sequence: TGTGCCAGCAGCGTAGCCAGTACCCAAGAGACCCAGTACTTC. It is translated as CASSVASTQETQYF.